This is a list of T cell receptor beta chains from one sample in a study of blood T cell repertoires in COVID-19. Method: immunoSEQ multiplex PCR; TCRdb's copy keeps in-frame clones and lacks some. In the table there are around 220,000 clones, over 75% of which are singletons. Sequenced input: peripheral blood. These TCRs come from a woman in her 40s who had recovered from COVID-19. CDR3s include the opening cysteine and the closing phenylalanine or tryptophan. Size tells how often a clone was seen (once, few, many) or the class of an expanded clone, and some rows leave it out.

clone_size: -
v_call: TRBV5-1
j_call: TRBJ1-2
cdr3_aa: CASSLSSNYGYTF

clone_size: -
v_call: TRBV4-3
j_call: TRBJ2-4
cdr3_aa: CASSQGFAGGQNIQYF

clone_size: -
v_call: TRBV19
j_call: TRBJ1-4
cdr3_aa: CASRNRDRNEKLFF

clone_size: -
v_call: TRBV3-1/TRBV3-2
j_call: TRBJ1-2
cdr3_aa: CASSQDRGDYGYTF

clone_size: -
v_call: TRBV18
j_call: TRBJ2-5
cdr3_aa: CASSQGRVETQYF

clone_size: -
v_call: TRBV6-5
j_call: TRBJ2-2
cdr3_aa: CASSYSGGLGLGELFF

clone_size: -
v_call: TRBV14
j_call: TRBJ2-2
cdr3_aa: CASSQRRGNTGELFF

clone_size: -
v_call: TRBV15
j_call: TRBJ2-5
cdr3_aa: CATSRDFGTSGRALETQYF

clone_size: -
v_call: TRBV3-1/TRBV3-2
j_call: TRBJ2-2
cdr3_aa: CASSQVAGLPNTGELFF

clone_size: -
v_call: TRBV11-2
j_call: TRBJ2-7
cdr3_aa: CASSLDKGTGEQYF

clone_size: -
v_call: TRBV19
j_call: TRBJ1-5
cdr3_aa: CASSIDGGRGNQPQHF

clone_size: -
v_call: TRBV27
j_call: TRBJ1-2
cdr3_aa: CASSLSEGNGYTF

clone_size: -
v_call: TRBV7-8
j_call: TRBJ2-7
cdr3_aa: CASSLVTGTAYEQYF

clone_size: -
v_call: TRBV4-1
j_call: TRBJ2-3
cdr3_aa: CASSQGQGSGTTDTQYF

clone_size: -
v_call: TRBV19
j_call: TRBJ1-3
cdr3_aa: CASERGFSGNTIYF

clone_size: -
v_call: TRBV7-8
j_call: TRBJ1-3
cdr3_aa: CASSLRSGASSGNTIYF

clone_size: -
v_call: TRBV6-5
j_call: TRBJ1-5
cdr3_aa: CASRAGSPNQPQHF

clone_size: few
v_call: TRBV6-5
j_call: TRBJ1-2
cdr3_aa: CASSPDSKTYGYTF

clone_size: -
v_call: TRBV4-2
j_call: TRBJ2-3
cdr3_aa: CASSQERGDTQYF

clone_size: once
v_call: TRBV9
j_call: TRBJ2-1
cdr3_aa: CASSVARASADNEQFF

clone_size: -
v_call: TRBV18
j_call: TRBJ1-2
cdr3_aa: CASSPLEANYGYTF

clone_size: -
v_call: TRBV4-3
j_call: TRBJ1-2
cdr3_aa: CASSQGQGAGGYTF

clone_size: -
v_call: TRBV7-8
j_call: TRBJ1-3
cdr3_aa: CASSPAQGGGNTIYF

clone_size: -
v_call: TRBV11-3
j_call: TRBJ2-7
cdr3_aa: CASSLGTGYEQYF

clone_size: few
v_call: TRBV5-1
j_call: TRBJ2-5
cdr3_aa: CASSREAGWETQYF

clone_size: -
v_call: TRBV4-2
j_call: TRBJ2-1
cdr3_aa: CASSQGTGGHNEQFF

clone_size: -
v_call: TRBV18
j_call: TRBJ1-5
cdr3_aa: CASSPPGGGSQPQHF

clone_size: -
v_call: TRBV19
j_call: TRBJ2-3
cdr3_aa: CASSPLAGGQDTQYF

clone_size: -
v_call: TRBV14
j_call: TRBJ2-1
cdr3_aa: CASSPRQGMNNEQFF

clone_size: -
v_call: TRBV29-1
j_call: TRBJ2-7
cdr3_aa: CSVEGQGTYEQYF

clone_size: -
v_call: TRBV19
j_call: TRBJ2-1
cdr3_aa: CASSPFRTGGSWEQFF

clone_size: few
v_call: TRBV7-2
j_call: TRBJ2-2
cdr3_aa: CASSLVGSLGELFF

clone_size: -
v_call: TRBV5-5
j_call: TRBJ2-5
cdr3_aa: CASTWDSGGSPQTQYF

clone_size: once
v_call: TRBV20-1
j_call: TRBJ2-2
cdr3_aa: CSASQGTGELFF

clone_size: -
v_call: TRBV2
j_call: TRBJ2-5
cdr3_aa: CASTRRGPGGPSRGATLQETQYF

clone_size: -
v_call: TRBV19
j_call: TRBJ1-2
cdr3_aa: CASSAQTYRGSNYGYTF

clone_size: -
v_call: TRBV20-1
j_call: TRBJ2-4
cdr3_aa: CSASWTGVLNIQYF

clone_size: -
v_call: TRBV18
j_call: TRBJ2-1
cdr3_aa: CASSPRTAWGYNEQFF

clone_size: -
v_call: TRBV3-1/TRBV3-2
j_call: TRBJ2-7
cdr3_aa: CASSQGGQAYEQYF

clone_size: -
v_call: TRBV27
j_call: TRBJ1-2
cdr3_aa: CASSWGQGGTYGYTF

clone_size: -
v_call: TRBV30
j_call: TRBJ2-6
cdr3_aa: CAWSVTGVGANVLTF

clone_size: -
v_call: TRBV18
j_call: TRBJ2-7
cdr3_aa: CASSYNRDRGLKEQYF

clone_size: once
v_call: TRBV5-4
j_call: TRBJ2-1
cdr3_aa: CASSFRDRGLYNEQFF

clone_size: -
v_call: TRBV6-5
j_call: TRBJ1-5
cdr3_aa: CASRTFSNQPQHF

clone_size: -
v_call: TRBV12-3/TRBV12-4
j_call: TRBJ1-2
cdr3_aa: CASRGRTYYGYTF

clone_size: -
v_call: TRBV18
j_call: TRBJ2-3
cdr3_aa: CASSPLRTDTQYF

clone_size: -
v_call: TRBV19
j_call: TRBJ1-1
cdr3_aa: CASSVTGSTEAFF

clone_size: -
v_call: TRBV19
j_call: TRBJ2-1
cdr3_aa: CASSIDVTVDEQFF

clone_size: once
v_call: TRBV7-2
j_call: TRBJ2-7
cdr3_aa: CASSLVGPVHEQYF

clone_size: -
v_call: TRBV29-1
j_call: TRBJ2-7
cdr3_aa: CSVTGGRAYEQYF

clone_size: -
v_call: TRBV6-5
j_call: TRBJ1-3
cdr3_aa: CASRKQGAGNTIYF

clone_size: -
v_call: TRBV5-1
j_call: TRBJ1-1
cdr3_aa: CASFYGQGRKNTEAFF